Listed below are T cell receptor beta chains from one sample, sequenced in a study of T cell changes during pregnancy in multiple sclerosis. Sequencing was performed with immunoSEQ multiplex PCR; in TCRdb, only in-frame clones are kept and a portion is missing. The sample holds fewer than 75,000 clones, approximately 90% seen once. The source was peripheral blood, collected after pregnancy. These receptors were collected from a female donor in good health, enrolled as a control in a pregnancy study. Both conserved end residues are part of each CDR3. A D gene is named only where the DNA matches it firmly. Not all rows give a size; the values are once, few, many and, for expanded clones, a class.

NA	TRBV7-2	NA	TRBJ2-3	TGTGCCAGCACCCTGGTCTTGGGGCCGGATACGCAGTATTTT	CASTLVLGPDTQYF
TRBD1	TRBV5-1	NA	TRBJ2-1	TGCGCCAGCAGCCGCGGGACAGGTCCCTACAATGAGCAGTTCTTC	CASSRGTGPYNEQFF
TRBD1	TRBV9	NA	TRBJ1-2	TGTGCCAGCAGCCCACCCACCGGGACAGGGAGTGGCTACACCTTC	CASSPPTGTGSGYTF
TRBD2	TRBV27	NA	TRBJ2-7	TGTGCCAGCAGTTTACCGGGACTAGGACGCTACGAGCAGTACTTC	CASSLPGLGRYEQYF
TRBD1	TRBV5-6	NA	TRBJ1-1	TGTGCCAGCAGCCGCCGGGACAGGGGGCGAACTGAAGCTTTCTTT	CASSRRDRGRTEAFF
NA	TRBV28	once	TRBJ2-7	TGTGCCAGCAGTCACTTTCCCGGGGGGCGCAGCTACGAGCAGTACTTC	CASSHFPGGRSYEQYF
NA	TRBV23-1	NA	TRBJ2-7	TGCGCCAGCAGTCTACAGGACGAGCAGTACTTC	CASSLQDEQYF
NA	TRBV19	NA	TRBJ1-4	TGTGCCAGTAGTGTACCGGGACTTACAAGGGAACTGTTTTTT	CASSVPGLTRELFF
NA	TRBV18	few	TRBJ1-3	TGTGCCAGCTCACCTAATCCACAGTTGAAAAACACCATATATTTT	CASSPNPQLKNTIYF
NA	TRBV11-2	NA	TRBJ1-3	TGTGCCAGCAGCTTAGGGGCGTTGGGAAACACCATATATTTT	CASSLGALGNTIYF
NA	TRBV19	NA	TRBJ2-1	TGTGCCACCGCGGTGGGGGCGTTTAACAATGAGCAGTTCTTC	CATAVGAFNNEQFF
TRBD2	TRBV5-6	NA	TRBJ2-3	TGTGCCAGCAGCGCGGGACTAGCGGGGGGCAATACGCAGTATTTT	CASSAGLAGGNTQYF
NA	TRBV28	NA	TRBJ2-7	TGTGCCAGCAGCCCCAGCTCTAGCTCCTACGAGCAGTACTTC	CASSPSSSSYEQYF
NA	TRBV5-1	NA	TRBJ2-1	TGCGCCAGCAGCCCTCATGGGGGGACGGTAGAGAATGAGCAGTTCTTC	CASSPHGGTVENEQFF
NA	TRBV4-3	NA	TRBJ2-3	TGCGCCAGCAGCCAAGAAGTCAGGCATACGCAGTATTTT	CASSQEVRHTQYF
TRBD2	TRBV7-9	NA	TRBJ2-5	TGTGCCAGCAGCTTGGGACTAGCGGGGGGCCCAGACCAGTACTTC	CASSLGLAGGPDQYF
NA	TRBV6-6	NA	TRBJ1-4	TGTGCCAGCAGTATAGGAGCAACGGGAAAACTGTTTTTT	CASSIGATGKLFF
NA	TRBV19	few	TRBJ2-1	TGTGCCAGTAGTATAGTCGGTGAGCAGTTCTTC	CASSIVGEQFF
NA	TRBV5-4	NA	TRBJ2-5	TGTGCCAGCAGCTTAGGTGAAAGGAGAGAGACCCAGTACTTC	CASSLGERRETQYF
NA	TRBV30	NA	TRBJ1-1	TGTGCCTGGATTGACTTGGGGCAGGGAACTACTGAAGCTTTCTTT	CAWIDLGQGTTEAFF
TRBD1	TRBV27	NA	TRBJ2-5	TGTGCCAGCAGTGGGCTAATCGGGACAGTCTCCGGGACCCAGTACTTC	CASSGLIGTVSGTQYF
NA	TRBV28	NA	TRBJ1-2	TGTGCCAGCAGTTTGGGGAGGTGGGGTGGCTACACCTTC	CASSLGRWGGYTF
NA	TRBV6-6	NA	TRBJ2-1	TGTGCCAGTTGTGGGGACTGGCTTTCCTACAATGAGCAGTTCTTC	CASCGDWLSYNEQFF